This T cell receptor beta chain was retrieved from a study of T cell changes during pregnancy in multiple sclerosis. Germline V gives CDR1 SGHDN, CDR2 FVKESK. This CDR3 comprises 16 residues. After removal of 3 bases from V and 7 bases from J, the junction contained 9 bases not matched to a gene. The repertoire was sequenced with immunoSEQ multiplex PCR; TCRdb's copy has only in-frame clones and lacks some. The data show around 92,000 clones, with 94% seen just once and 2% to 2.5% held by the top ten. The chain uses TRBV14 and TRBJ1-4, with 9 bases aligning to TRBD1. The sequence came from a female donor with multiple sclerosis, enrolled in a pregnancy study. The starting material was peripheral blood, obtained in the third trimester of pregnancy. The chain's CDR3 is CASSQSTGGGGEKLFF. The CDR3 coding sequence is TGTGCCAGCAGCCAGTCGACAGGGGGAGGAGGTGAAAAACTGTTTTTT.